The T cell receptor (beta chain) under discussion was sequenced for a study of blood T cells in healthy people across ages. At least 5.5 micrograms of total RNA were extracted per sample. Trimming took 4 bases from V and 0 from J, leaving 13 bases between them. There are 15 residues in the CDR3. The germline V gene has CDR1 SGHNT and CDR2 YYREEE (reference sequence). General observations from the study: A greater number of naive CD4+ cells and higher diversity distinguished long-lived donors from aged donors. Naive T cell percentage showed a strong correlation with the diversity of TCR beta.

Using a J-beta primer mix together with a sample-barcoded 5' primer, a second PCR was run for roughly 6 to 11 cycles. CDR3-containing paired-end reads numbered at least 2.5 million in each sample. Each CDR3 protein gets one entry after TCRdb re-called the 5' RACE reads with MiXCR. This table has roughly 720,000 distinct CDR3 sequences, about 53% appearing once. Worth noting for this clonotype: Its target is unknown.

Sequencing was performed on blood. The receptor's source is a man older than 75 in good health. The chain is built from TRBV5-4 and TRBJ2-5; D is perhaps TRBD1 or TRBD2 (5 bases each). The CDR3 loop is CASSVPGTDQETQYF. The CDR3 DNA is TGTGCCAGCAGCGTTCCCGGGACCGACCAAGAGACCCAGTACTTC.